This section outlines one TCR beta chain sequence together with its context. This table comes from immunoSEQ multiplex PCR, and its TCRdb copy is limited to in-frame clones, with some not included. The data show 310,000 or so clones, more than 80% seen once. This CDR3 contains 12 residues. V lost 4 bases and J lost 16; bases outside the gene matches: 11. The germline V gene encodes CDR1 GTSNPN and CDR2 SVGIG (reference sequence). This entry comes from a study of blood T cell repertoires in COVID-19. Whole-study context: Whether acute or convalescent, the COVID-19 samples came from the United States, Italy and Spain.

The sample comprised peripheral blood. The receptor comes from a man younger than 30 who had recovered from COVID-19. This chain links TRBV30 with TRBJ2-1; 9 nucleotides agree with TRBD1. The CDR3: CAWNTGGPYNFF. The CDR3 region has the DNA TGTGCCTGGAATACAGGGGGCCCGTACAACTTCTTC.